Following are 24 T cell receptor beta chains from one sample sequenced in a study of cytomegalovirus exposure and HLA in healthy donors. PCR amplification relied on 60 Vbeta primers (plus 13 Jbeta primers). TCRdb's table, derived via immunoSEQ multiplex PCR, lists solely in-frame clones and lacks some. The sample lists around 150,000 clones; about 75% were seen once. Sample: PBMCs. These TCRs come from a male donor in good health and CMV-seronegative.

The chain has TRBV7-2 and TRBJ2-7; possible D gene TRBD1, 6 bases. Trimming removed 4 bases at V and 6 bases at J, with 28 bases between. The CDR3 extends over 18 amino acids. From germline, CDR1 is SGHTA and CDR2 FQGNSA. CDR3 nucleotide sequence: TGTGCCAGCAGCTGGACTTTCTTGTGGCTGCGTCTAGGGGGCGAGCAGTACTTC. Its protein product is CASSWTFLWLRLGGEQYF.

The chain employs TRBV27 and TRBJ2-7; 7 positions agree with TRBD2. The CDR3 runs 15 residues. J was trimmed by 4 bases and V by 2 bases; bases with no gene match: 8. CDR1 MNHEY and CDR2 SMNVEV come from the germline V gene (reference sequence). CDR3 region: CASSLAYGGGYEQYF. The CDR3 nucleotides read TGTGCCAGCAGTTTAGCGTATGGGGGAGGGTACGAGCAGTACTTC.

The J gene is TRBJ1-2, the V gene TRBV5-1; TRBD1 matches 10 bases. There are 14 residues in the CDR3. After removal of 0 bases from V and 8 bases from J, the junction contained 4 bases not matched to a gene. Germline lookup yields CDR1 SGHRS and CDR2 YFSETQ. In DNA, the CDR3 is TGCGCCAGCAGCTTGGAGGCGACAGGGGGCGGCTACACCTTC. Protein: CASSLEATGGGYTF.

This clone came up once. The J gene is TRBJ1-1, the V gene TRBV27, with a possible D match to TRBD1 (5 bases). Trimming removed 5 bases at V and 4 bases at J, with 11 bases between. The V gene's germline CDR1 is MNHEY and CDR2 SMNVEV (reference sequence). The CDR3 spans 13 residues. Here the CDR3 DNA reads TGTGCCAGCAGTCTCGCGCAGGGCACTGAAGCTTTCTTT. Encoded protein: CASSLAQGTEAFF.

The chain has TRBV6-5 and TRBJ1-2; 9 bases fit TRBD1. V shed 5 bases, J shed 4 bases, and the junction held 8 bases outside the gene matches. CDR3 length: 15 residues. Germline V lookup: CDR1 MNHEY, CDR2 SVGAGI. The CDR3 is CASSPGTGSGYGYTF. The CDR3 nucleotides read TGTGCCAGCAGTCCCGGGACAGGGAGTGGCTATGGCTACACCTTC.

This chain links TRBV27 with TRBJ2-5; D gene unclear. The CDR3 spans 12 residues. The germline V gene has CDR1 MNHEY and CDR2 SMNVEV (reference sequence). Trimming removed 4 bases from V and 5 bases from J, with 8 bases in between. The CDR3 spells CASSSNFETQYF. The CDR3 DNA reads as TGTGCCAGCAGTTCAAATTTCGAGACCCAGTACTTC.

The gene calls are TRBV2 and TRBJ1-3, with 7 bases fitting TRBD1. V dropped 8 bases and J dropped 0; count of bases not matched to a gene: 7. Germline V CDR1 and CDR2: SNHLY, FYNNEI. The CDR3 contains 15 residues. The chain's CDR3 is CASRTGTVSGNTIYF. For the CDR3, the DNA is TGTGCCAGCCGGACAGGAACTGTCTCTGGAAACACCATATATTTT.

The chain links TRBV7-9 to TRBJ2-1; D unresolved. With 1 base removed from V and 0 bases from J, the gap between germline ends came to 10 bases. The CDR3 covers 16 residues. Germline V gene data show CDR1 as SEHNR and CDR2 as FQNEAQ (reference sequence). DNA of the CDR3: TGTGCCAGCAGCTTAGTGGGCTCGAGCTCCTACAATGAGCAGTTCTTC. Translation: CASSLVGSSSYNEQFF.

The chain has TRBV7-2 and TRBJ1-1, with TRBD1 matching over 8 bases. The CDR3 extends over 14 amino acids. V shed 3 bases, J shed 10 bases, and the junction held 10 bases outside the gene matches. Germline V gives CDR1 SGHTA, CDR2 FQGNSA. CDR3 coding DNA: TGTGCCAGCAGCTTGACAGGGGTCGGTGGTCGAGCTTTCTTT. Protein product: CASSLTGVGGRAFF. The full variable domain, in which reference TRBV7-2 and TRBJ1-1 provide the parts outside the CDR3, is GAGVSQSPSNKVTEKGKDVELRCDPISGHTALYWYRQSLGQGLEFLIYFQGNSAPDKSGLPSDRFSAERTGGSVSTLTIQRTQQEDSAVYLCASSLTGVGGRAFFGQGTRLTVV.

The rearrangement links TRBV29-1 to TRBJ2-3; a possible D gene is TRBD1 (5 bases). Germline lookup yields CDR1 SQVTM and CDR2 ANQGSEA. This CDR3 spans 14 amino acids. Between the trimmed V and J ends, which lost 4 bases and 4 bases, there was a span of 15 bases. The CDR3 DNA reads TGCAGCGTTGTTCCCCCAGGGTCGGCAGATACGCAGTATTTT. Its translation: CSVVPPGSADTQYF.

The J gene is TRBJ1-2, the V gene TRBV6-6; D might be TRBD1 (5 bases). Germline V CDR1 and CDR2: MNHNY, SVGAGI (reference sequence). V lost 5 bases, J lost 8 bases, and 18 bases lay in between. The CDR3 runs to 14 residues. CDR3 DNA sequence: TGTGCCAGCAGTCCTCCCGGAGGGGAGTCGGGCTACACCTTC. Its translation is CASSPPGGESGYTF.

The V call is TRBV27, the J call TRBJ1-1; a weak D match, TRBD1 (6 bases). This CDR3 contains 14 residues. V was pared by 5 bases and J by 3 bases, with 13 bases between. The germline V gene has CDR1 MNHEY and CDR2 SMNVEV (reference sequence). DNA of the CDR3: TGTGCCAGCAGTAAACAGGGAATTGACACTGAAGCTTTCTTT. This encodes CASSKQGIDTEAFF.

The chain employs TRBV5-4 and TRBJ2-7; TRBD2 aligns across 8 bases. The CDR3 has 13 residues. CDR1 is SGHNT, CDR2 YYREEE, per germline (reference sequence). Trimming cost V 4 bases and J 4 bases; bases outside gene matches: 4. The CDR3 region is CASSRSSGYEQYF. The CDR3 DNA is TGTGCCAGCAGCCGCTCTAGCGGGTACGAGCAGTACTTC.

The chain combines TRBV27 with TRBJ2-7, with D unclear. Germline lookup yields CDR1 MNHEY and CDR2 SMNVEV (reference sequence). The CDR3 consists of 13 residues. The V gene lost 3 bases and the J gene lost 3 bases, with 9 bases spanning the gap. The CDR3 spells CASSLGRYYEQYF. CDR3 sequence (DNA): TGTGCCAGCAGTTTGGGCAGATACTACGAGCAGTACTTC.

This chain joins TRBV14 and TRBJ2-5; D unresolved. Germline CDR1 reads SGHDN; CDR2 reads FVKESK. Deletions cut 0 bases from V and 1 base from J, with 9 bases between. CDR3 size: 15 residues. In nucleotides, the CDR3 is TGTGCCAGCAGCCAAGAGGTACGGTTCCAAGAGACCCAGTACTTC. It translates to CASSQEVRFQETQYF.

V is TRBV4-1 and J is TRBJ2-7, with 11 bases lining up with TRBD2. Germline V gives CDR1 MGHRA, CDR2 YSYEKL. CDR3 length equals 15 residues. V shed 4 bases and J 3 bases; nucleotides not matched to a gene: 5. CDR3: CASSLTSGRNYEQYF. The CDR3 DNA is TGCGCCAGCAGCCTTACTAGCGGGAGAAACTACGAGCAGTACTTC.

The chain is built from TRBV28 and TRBJ2-7, with TRBD1 matching over 7 bases. CDR3 size: 15 residues. Unmatched junction bases numbered 6, after V lost 3 bases and J lost 1 base. Germline V CDR1 and CDR2: MDHEN, SYDVKM. The CDR3 loop is CASSLRGGASYEQYF. The CDR3 DNA follows: TGTGCCAGCAGTTTGCGAGGGGGCGCGTCCTACGAGCAGTACTTC.

This chain uses TRBV6-6 with TRBJ1-2, with 9 bases identical to TRBD1. Trimming removed 5 bases from V and 2 bases from J; junction bases left unmatched: 3. Germline V gene sequence: CDR1 MNHNY, CDR2 SVGAGI (reference sequence). The CDR3 is 14 residues long. This CDR3 reads CASSPGQGNYGYTF. CDR3 DNA sequence: TGTGCCAGCAGTCCCGGACAGGGGAACTATGGCTACACCTTC.

The chain carries TRBV11-1 and TRBJ2-5; 8 bases align to TRBD1. Germline V gene sequence: CDR1 SGHAT, CDR2 FQDESV (reference sequence). The CDR3 contains 16 residues. The V segment lost 4 bases and the J segment 5 bases; nucleotides outside the gene matches: 12. The CDR3 sequence: CASSSNPDRVWETQYF. The CDR3 nucleotides read TGTGCCAGCAGCTCTAACCCGGACAGGGTGTGGGAGACCCAGTACTTC.

The gene calls are TRBV12-5 and TRBJ2-1; D ambiguous. Germline lookup yields CDR1 LGHNT and CDR2 FRNRAP. The V and J ends lost 2 bases and 0 bases respectively, with 17 bases between them. The CDR3 sequence is 18 residues long. The CDR3: CASGLRITVSSSYNEQFF. The CDR3 DNA reads TGTGCTAGTGGTTTGCGCATCACGGTGTCGAGCTCCTACAATGAGCAGTTCTTC.

The rearrangement joins TRBV5-6 to TRBJ1-1; D is possibly TRBD1 (6 bases). CDR1 is SGHDT, CDR2 YYEEEE, per germline. This CDR3 contains 17 residues. V lost 1 base to trimming and J lost 2 bases, with 18 bases between them. CDR3 coding DNA: TGTGCCAGCAGCTTGACCAACAGGGTGCTTTTTAACACTGAAGCTTTCTTT. This codes for CASSLTNRVLFNTEAFF.

The chain carries TRBV5-8 and TRBJ2-7; 13 nucleotides match TRBD2. CDR3 length equals 16 residues. The V gene end was trimmed by 3 bases and the J gene end by 2 bases; junction bases not matched to a gene: 5. CDR1 SGHTS and CDR2 YDEGEE come from the germline V gene. CDR3 protein: CASSSILAGGTYEQYF. The CDR3 region has the DNA TGTGCCAGCAGCTCCATACTAGCGGGGGGGACCTACGAGCAGTACTTC.

The rearrangement joins TRBV11-1 to TRBJ1-2; D gene uncertain. Per germline, CDR1 SGHAT and CDR2 FQDESV (reference sequence). V lost 4 bases and J 3 bases, leaving 15 bases between the germline ends. CDR3 size: 15 residues. CDR3 DNA sequence: TGTGCCAGCAGCTCCCGTACGGGAGAAGACTATGGCTACACCTTC. It yields the protein CASSSRTGEDYGYTF.

This chain connects TRBV9 to TRBJ1-2, with 10 bases lining up with TRBD1. The CDR3 runs to 16 residues. Trimming took 2 bases from V and 7 from J; bases not matched to a gene: 11. Looked up from germline, CDR1 is SGDLS and CDR2 is YYNGEE. In DNA form, the CDR3 reads TGTGCCAGCAGCGTCCCGGGACAGGGGTCTGCCAGTGGCTACACCTTC. As protein: CASSVPGQGSASGYTF.